This T cell receptor beta chain is from a study of OX40 agonist ivuxolimab in advanced cancers. Study details: Previous treatment with anti-PD-1, anti-PD-L1 or anti-CTLA-4 therapy was allowed; 40% had received some. There were three patients with partial responses, one having hepatocellular carcinoma and two cutaneous melanoma.

Sequenced by immunoSEQ multiplex PCR; TCRdb stores in-frame clones only, minus some. This table holds about 69,000 clones, over 75% found once. Per germline, CDR1 SGHNT and CDR2 YYREEE (reference sequence). V shed 2 bases, J shed 3 bases, and the junction held 8 bases outside the gene matches. The CDR3 length is 16 residues. Points on this clone: The antigen is undetermined.

Points from the study as a whole: Certain nonresponders likewise exhibited a low normalized T-cell clonal expansion.

This material consisted of CD4+ or CD8+ T cells sorted from blood, taken in a trial of the OX40 agonist ivuxolimab. This chain uses TRBV5-4 with TRBJ1-1; 9 positions agree with TRBD1. This clonotype was sampled from an adult with an advanced solid tumor such as melanoma, head and neck, liver or kidney cancer. The CDR3 coding sequence is TGTGCCAGCAGCTTAAACCGGGACAGGGAGGACACTGAAGCTTTCTTT. It codes for CASSLNRDREDTEAFF.